This is a list of T cell receptor beta chains from one sample in a study of blood T cell repertoires in COVID-19. Measured with immunoSEQ multiplex PCR; TCRdb has only the in-frame clones, and not every one. There are about 140,000 clones in the sample; 76% occur only once, and 4.5% lies in the top ten. The sequenced sample consisted of peripheral blood. The receptors derive from a woman older than 75 with active or convalescent COVID-19. CDR3s include the opening cysteine and the closing phenylalanine or tryptophan.

j_call v_call cdr3_length cdr3_aa
TRBJ2-2 TRBV5-8 16 CASSTGLAPNTGELFF
TRBJ1-1 TRBV2 11 CASSGQDEAFF
TRBJ1-5 TRBV19 15 CASSIEARGHQPQHF
TRBJ1-6 TRBV6-5 15 CASSYGQGFRSPLHF
TRBJ2-7 TRBV20-1 12 CSAGGQTYEQYF
TRBJ1-3 TRBV11-2 15 CASSLGPGPGNTIYF
TRBJ1-1 TRBV19 14 CASRQQTGYTEAFF
TRBJ1-4 TRBV5-1 14 CASSSFPGDEKLFF
TRBJ1-3 TRBV7-2 16 CASSLAVRSSGNTIYF
TRBJ1-3 TRBV5-4 12 CGTGASGNTIYF
TRBJ1-2 TRBV5-1 13 CASSLVENYGYTF
TRBJ1-5 TRBV30 13 CAWPRGGDQPQHF
TRBJ1-1 TRBV28 14 CASSLWWQGVEAFF
TRBJ2-1 TRBV7-8 15 CASSLATGGPGEQFF
TRBJ2-2 TRBV3-1/TRBV3-2 15 CASSQRLASAGELFF
TRBJ1-1 TRBV30 15 CAWSARGQSNTEAFF
TRBJ2-1 TRBV13 15 CASSTRGGPGHEQFF
TRBJ2-7 TRBV28 14 CASSLRDNSYEQYF
TRBJ2-5 TRBV5-1 16 CASSSLQGASQETQYF
TRBJ2-1 TRBV3-1/TRBV3-2 12 CASSQLGGEQFF
TRBJ1-1 TRBV6-5 13 CASSFQVNTEAFF
TRBJ1-1 TRBV6-5 14 CASSLLSGLTEAFF